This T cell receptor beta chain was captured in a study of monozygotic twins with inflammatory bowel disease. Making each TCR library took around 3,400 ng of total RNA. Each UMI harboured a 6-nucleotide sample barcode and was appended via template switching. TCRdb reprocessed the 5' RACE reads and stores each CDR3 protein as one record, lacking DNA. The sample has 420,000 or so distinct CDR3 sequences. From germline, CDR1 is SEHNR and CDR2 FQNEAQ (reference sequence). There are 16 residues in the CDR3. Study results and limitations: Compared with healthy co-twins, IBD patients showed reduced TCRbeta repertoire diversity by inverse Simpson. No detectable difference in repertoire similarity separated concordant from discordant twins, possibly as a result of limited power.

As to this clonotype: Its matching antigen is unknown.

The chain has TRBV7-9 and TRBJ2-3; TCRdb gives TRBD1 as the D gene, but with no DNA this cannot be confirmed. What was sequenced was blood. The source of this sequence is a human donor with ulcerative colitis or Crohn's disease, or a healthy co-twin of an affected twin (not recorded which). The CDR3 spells CASSPARGTTTDTQYF.